Following are 17 T cell receptor beta chains from one sample sequenced in a study of identical twins. Each CDR3 protein is one row after TCRdb ran MiXCR on the 5' RACE reads. Here the sample spans about 530,000 distinct CDR3 sequences, over 12% being singletons. These data also featured in a second study, about yellow fever vaccine responses in identical twins.

The sequencing input was CD4+ T cells sorted from blood. The receptor source for this set is a woman between 18 and 29 years old in good health.

This clonotype was seen a few times. The CDR3 DNA sequence: TGCGCCAGCAGCCTTCCTTGGCAGGGGCGAAACACTGAAGCTTTCTTT. Protein: CASSLPWQGRNTEAFF. The chain is built from TRBV4-1 and TRBJ1-1; possibly TRBD1 for D (6 bases). CDR3 length: 16 amino acids. Trimming shortened V by 4 bases and J by 2 bases, and 17 bases separated the two germline ends. CDR1 is MGHRA, CDR2 YSYEKL, per germline.

This clonotype has just a few counts. The chain has TRBV3-1 and TRBJ2-1; a possible D gene is TRBD2 (7 bases). The CDR3 extends over 16 amino acids. The V end lost 0 bases, the J end lost 8 bases, and 17 bases lay between the germline ends. Looked up from germline, CDR1 is LGHDT and CDR2 is YNNKEL (reference sequence). The CDR3 protein is CASSQDRGGYKDEQFF. In nucleotides, the CDR3 is TGTGCCAGCAGCCAAGATAGGGGGGGATATAAGGATGAGCAGTTCTTC.

This chain uses TRBV5-1 with TRBJ2-1, with D perhaps TRBD1 or TRBD2 (5 bases each). The CDR3 contains 15 residues. Germline CDR1 SGHRS, CDR2 YFSETQ. V was shortened by 0 bases and J by 3 bases, with 10 bases between the two germline ends. The DNA of the CDR3 is TGCGCCAGCAGCTTGGAAGGGGACGACTACAATGAGCAGTTCTTC. This gives the protein CASSLEGDDYNEQFF. The variable domain in full, with the rest retrieved from reference TRBV5-1 and TRBJ2-1, is KAGVTQTPRYLIKTRGQQVTLSCSPISGHRSVSWYQQTPGQGLQFLFEYFSETQRNKGNFPGRFSGRQFSNSRSEMNVSTLELGDSALYLCASSLEGDDYNEQFFGPGTRLTVL.

This clonotype showed up many times. This chain uses TRBV6-1 with TRBJ1-2; 9 bases map to TRBD1. This CDR3 is built from 14 residues. The J segment lost 4 bases and the V segment lost 6 bases, leaving 6 bases of the junction unmatched. The germline V gene has CDR1 MNHNS and CDR2 SASEGT. The CDR3 spells CASRPGQGFYGYTF. CDR3 in DNA: TGTGCCAGCAGGCCGGGACAGGGTTTCTATGGCTACACCTTC.

The V call is TRBV20-1, the J call TRBJ2-3; no firm D call. The CDR3 length is 12 residues. Trimming removed 5 bases from V and 6 bases from J, with 12 bases in between. The germline gives CDR1 DFQATT, CDR2 SNEGSKA (reference sequence). CDR3 bases: TGCAGTGCTCTCGCCCAGATGGATACGCAGTATTTT. It yields the protein CSALAQMDTQYF.

V usage is TRBV20-1 and J usage is TRBJ1-2; 7 bases agree with TRBD1. CDR1 DFQATT and CDR2 SNEGSKA come from the germline V gene (reference sequence). The CDR3 is 16 amino acids. V shed 0 bases, J shed 0 bases, and the junction held 7 bases outside the gene matches. CDR3 DNA: TGCAGTGCTAGAGAGACAGGGAGCGTAGCTAACTATGGCTACACCTTC. Residues: CSARETGSVANYGYTF.

This chain uses TRBV15 with TRBJ2-1, with 9 bases matching TRBD1. Germline CDR1 LNHNV, CDR2 YYDKDF (reference sequence). This CDR3 contains 16 residues. J lost 0 bases, V lost 3 bases, and 3 bases had no gene match. CDR3 in DNA: TGTGCCACCAGCAGTCAGGGACAGGGCTCCTACAATGAGCAGTTCTTC. Translating it yields CATSSQGQGSYNEQFF.

The chain's CDR3 is CSAPSGTTEYQETQYF. The CDR3 nucleotides are TGCAGTGCCCCCTCGGGGACTACTGAGTACCAAGAGACCCAGTACTTC. This chain connects TRBV20-1 to TRBJ2-5, with TRBD2 matching over 7 bases. The V and J ends lost 6 bases and 0 bases, in that order; junction bases with no gene match: 13. The V gene's germline CDR1 is DFQATT and CDR2 SNEGSKA (reference sequence). This CDR3 contains 16 residues.

The chain couples TRBV6-5 to TRBJ2-1; 15 bases align to TRBD2. CDR1 is MNHEY and CDR2 is SVGAGI in the germline V gene. Trimming cost V 4 bases and J 8 bases; bases outside gene matches: 3. The CDR3 is 15 residues long. As DNA, the CDR3 is TGTGCCAGCAGTTCCGGACTAGCGGGAGGGGATGAGCAGTTCTTC. Protein: CASSSGLAGGDEQFF.

The sample holds a few counts of this clonotype. V gene TRBV29-1 combines with J gene TRBJ2-3; D is uncertain. CDR3 length: 16 amino acids. V shed 0 bases and J shed 3 bases, with 16 bases lying between them. CDR1 is SQVTM, CDR2 ANQGSEA, per germline. This CDR3 reads CSVEDRFRAPTDTQYF. CDR3 sequence (DNA): TGCAGCGTTGAAGATCGATTTCGAGCTCCAACAGATACGCAGTATTTT.

Ten or more counts support this clonotype. This chain joins TRBV6-1 and TRBJ1-1; D might be TRBD1 (5 bases). V lost 6 bases to trimming and J lost 0 bases, with 14 bases between them. From germline, CDR1 is MNHNS and CDR2 SASEGT. The CDR3 length is 15 residues. The CDR3 loop is CASSSTGLMNTEAFF. CDR3 bases: TGTGCCAGCAGCTCTACAGGTCTAATGAACACTGAAGCTTTCTTT.

This clonotype was observed many times. The chain recombines TRBV7-6 with TRBJ1-1, with D uncertain. This CDR3 region has 13 residues. Looked up from germline, CDR1 is SGHVS and CDR2 is FNYEAQ. V was pared by 0 bases and J by 1 base, with 3 bases between. The CDR3 loop is CASSLAKNTEAFF. In DNA form, the CDR3 reads TGTGCCAGCAGCTTAGCCAAGAACACTGAAGCTTTCTTT.

The sample holds many counts of this clonotype. The chain carries TRBV29-1 and TRBJ2-1; 7 bases agree with TRBD1. Germline CDR1 SQVTM, CDR2 ANQGSEA. CDR3 length equals 14 residues. Germline trimming cut 2 bases from V and 2 bases from J; bases unmatched to any gene: 3. DNA for the CDR3: TGCAGCGTTGAAACAGGGGTTGCCTACAATGAGCAGTTCTTC. Translation: CSVETGVAYNEQFF.

This chain joins TRBV5-1 and TRBJ2-4; D unclear. The CDR3 spans 16 residues. The germline gives CDR1 SGHRS, CDR2 YFSETQ. Trimming cost V 1 base and J 1 base, with 12 bases left between them. CDR3 nucleotide sequence: TGCGCCAGCAGCTTGAAAGGGTCAGGCGCCAAAAACATTCAGTACTTC. Translation gives CASSLKGSGAKNIQYF.

This clonotype was observed a handful of times. The V and J genes are TRBV7-9 and TRBJ2-1; TRBD2 agrees at 11 bases. With V trimmed by 5 bases and J by 2 bases, 8 bases remained unmatched. CDR1 is SEHNR and CDR2 is FQNEAQ in the germline V gene (reference sequence). The CDR3 runs 17 residues. The CDR3 nucleotides read TGTGCCAGCAGCGAGACTACTAGCGGGGGTCCCTACAATGAGCAGTTCTTC. Translated: CASSETTSGGPYNEQFF.

This clonotype was seen a few times. The genes are TRBV7-2 and TRBJ2-3; 7 bases line up with TRBD2. There are 15 residues in the CDR3. Trimming cost V 5 bases and J 6 bases; bases outside gene matches: 11. Germline lookup yields CDR1 SGHTA and CDR2 FQGNSA. CDR3 DNA: TGTGCCAGCAGCCCCCAAGCGGGACTCAAGGATACGCAGTATTTT. It specifies CASSPQAGLKDTQYF.

The sample holds many counts of this clonotype. Here the CDR3 reads CASSERTRGNTEAFF. CDR3 bases: TGTGCCAGCAGTGAAAGAACAAGGGGAAACACTGAAGCTTTCTTT. The chain joins TRBV2 to TRBJ1-1, with D perhaps TRBD1 (5 bases). Trimming removed 2 bases at V and 2 bases at J, with 12 bases between. The CDR3 length is 15 residues. Germline CDR1 is SNHLY and CDR2 is FYNNEI.